What follows is one TCR beta chain and its context. Its antigen is unidentified. This entry comes from a study of T-cell memory formation after mild COVID-19. Study-wide results and caveats: Clonal second-wave expansions that peaked on day 37 had unconfirmed SARS-CoV-2 specificity.

CDR3 length: 14 amino acids. V shed 5 bases, J shed 5 bases, and the junction held 6 bases outside the gene matches. Germline values: CDR1 MNHEY, CDR2 SMNVEV (reference sequence). MiXCR, run by TCRdb on the 5' RACE reads, gives a single entry per CDR3 protein. In the table there are 150,000 to 200,000 distinct CDR3 sequences, around 18% of which are singletons. Sequencing input: PBMCs or a T cell subset sorted from them (not recorded which). The J gene is TRBJ1-2, the V gene TRBV27; 9 bases are a match to TRBD1. This TCR was recovered from a man aged 18-30 years who had mild COVID-19 (a few samples of this study predate the infection). Cell type and time point are not known. The CDR3 bases are TGTGCCAGCAGTACGGACAGGGGAATGTATGGCTACACCTTC. It translates to CASSTDRGMYGYTF.